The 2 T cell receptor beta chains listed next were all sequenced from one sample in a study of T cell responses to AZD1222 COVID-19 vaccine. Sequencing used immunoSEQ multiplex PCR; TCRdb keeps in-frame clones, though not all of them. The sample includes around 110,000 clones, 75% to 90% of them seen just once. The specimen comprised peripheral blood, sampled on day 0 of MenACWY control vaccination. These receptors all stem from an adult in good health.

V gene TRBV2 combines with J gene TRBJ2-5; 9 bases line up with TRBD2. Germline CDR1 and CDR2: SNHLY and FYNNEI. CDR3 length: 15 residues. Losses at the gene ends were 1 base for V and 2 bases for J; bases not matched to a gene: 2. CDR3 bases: TGTGCCAGCAGTGAAGGGCGGGGGGGTCAAGAGACCCAGTACTTC. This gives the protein CASSEGRGGQETQYF.

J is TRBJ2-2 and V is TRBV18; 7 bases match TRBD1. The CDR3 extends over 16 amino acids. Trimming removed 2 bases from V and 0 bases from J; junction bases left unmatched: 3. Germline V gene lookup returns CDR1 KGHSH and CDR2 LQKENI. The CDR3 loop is CASSPKGGPNTGELFF. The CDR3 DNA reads TGTGCCAGCTCACCAAAAGGGGGCCCGAACACCGGGGAGCTGTTTTTT.